This T cell receptor beta chain was recorded in a study of blood T cell repertoires in COVID-19 (dated by TCRdb to the early 2020s). About the full investigation: Samples from collaborators originated in the United States, Italy and Spain and spanned both the acute and convalescent phases of COVID-19. The prospective study material was composed of cDNA or gDNA derived from T cells, B-cell-depleted T cells, or PBMCs. Deeply sampled blood TCRbeta repertoires from subjects exposed to, actively infected with, or recovered from COVID-19 were included in the dataset. The repertoires were released in a freely available public database meant as a resource for research on the immune response to SARS-CoV-2. Samples came from the ongoing ImmuneRACE study (first 160 participants) plus 1,254 subjects from 6 global collaborators. The sample metadata nearly always contained a de-identified subject ID, COVID-19 status, age in years and sex. Where available, HLA class I and class II types were taken from metadata supplied by the sample provider and were not determined by assay-based typing.

The immunoSEQ Assay, a bias-controlled multiplex PCR, was used to amplify TCRbeta CDR3 regions from genomic DNA. From the authors' description of their analysis: Within the assay, amplification of reference gene primers was used to estimate how many nucleated cells each sample contained. Sequence reads were collapsed and filtered to measure the absolute abundance of every unique TCRbeta CDR3 rearrangement. For each sample, productive Simpson clonality was calculated as the square root of Simpson's diversity index across productive rearrangements. The clones in this table, taken by TCRdb from immuneACCESS, are in-frame only. Not every clone is retained; where verified, under half of the shortfall comes from an unresolved V gene, and the cause of the rest is unknown. V and J calls plus clone size are reproduced from that table; the DNA served to infer D and trimming. In all, the sample holds roughly 400,000 clones, and roughly 88% of those were seen once. Of the sample, approximately 1.3% is held by the ten largest clones.

The germline V gene encodes CDR1 SNHLY and CDR2 FYNNEI. V drops 7 bases and J drops 0 bases, leaving 14 bases in between. Taken from cysteine to phenylalanine, the CDR3 has 15 residues. The DNA shown is the 45-base CDR3, in frame from base 1. A word on this clone: The clone's antigen remains unknown. Base qualities are missing; no much larger clone stands one base away.

Participants in the prospective study were aged about 18 to 95 years, lived in more than 20 United States geographic areas, and enrolled through a virtual design. In the prospective study, cohorts were assigned on the basis of participant-reported clinical history obtained from a screening survey and a study questionnaire. Exposed participants had been in contact, within 2 weeks of entering the study, with a person who had a PCR-confirmed or clinician-diagnosed case of COVID-19. Each participant in the prospective study had whole blood, serum and a nasopharyngeal or oropharyngeal swab collected by mobile phlebotomists. Prospective study participants could optionally give additional blood draws and questionnaires over a roughly two-month period. Prospective study blood samples were shipped either frozen or at room temperature before DNA extraction. General study outcomes and caveats: The amount of clinical and demographic metadata varied by source and participant and was provided uncurated.

Sequenced sample: PBMCs or T cells enriched from blood (not recorded which). Rearrangement joined TRBV2 to TRBJ2-3, and TRBD1 may be the D gene, going by 6 matching bases. This clonotype originated in a woman in her late teens or twenties who had been exposed to COVID-19. The DNA sequence follows: TGTGCCAGCATTCCCCAGGGGACGAGCACAGATACGCAGTATTTT. Translated, it reads CASIPQGTSTDTQYF.